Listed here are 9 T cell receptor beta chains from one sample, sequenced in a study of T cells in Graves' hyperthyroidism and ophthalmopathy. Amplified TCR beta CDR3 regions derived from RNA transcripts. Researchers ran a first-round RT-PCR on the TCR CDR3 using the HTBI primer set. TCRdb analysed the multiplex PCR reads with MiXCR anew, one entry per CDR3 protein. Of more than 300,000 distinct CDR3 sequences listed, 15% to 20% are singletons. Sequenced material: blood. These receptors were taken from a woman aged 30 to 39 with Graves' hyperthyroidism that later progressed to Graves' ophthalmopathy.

CDR3 loop: CASSQDRTVLRRIGYTF. CDR3 nucleotides: TGTGCCAGCAGCCAAGATAGGACGGTCCTAAGGCGGATCGGCTACACCTTC. The chain combines TRBV4-2 with TRBJ1-2; D gene unclear. Germline V gene sequence: CDR1 LGHNA, CDR2 YNFKEQ. Trimming pared 0 bases from V and 8 bases from J, leaving 22 bases between. The CDR3 loop spans 17 amino acids.

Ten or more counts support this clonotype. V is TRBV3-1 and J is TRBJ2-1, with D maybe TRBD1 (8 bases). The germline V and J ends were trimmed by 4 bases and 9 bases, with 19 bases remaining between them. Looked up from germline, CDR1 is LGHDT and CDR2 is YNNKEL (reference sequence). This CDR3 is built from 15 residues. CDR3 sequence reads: CASSLGTGGDGEQFF. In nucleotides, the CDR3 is TGTGCCAGCAGCCTTGGCACAGGGGGGGACGGTGAGCAGTTCTTC.

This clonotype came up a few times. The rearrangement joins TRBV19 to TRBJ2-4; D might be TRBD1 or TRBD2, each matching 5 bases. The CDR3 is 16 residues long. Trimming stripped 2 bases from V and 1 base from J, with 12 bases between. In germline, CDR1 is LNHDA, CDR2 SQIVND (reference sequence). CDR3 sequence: CASSIPGSAAKNIQYF. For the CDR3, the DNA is TGTGCCAGTAGTATACCAGGGAGCGCGGCCAAAAACATTCAGTACTTC.

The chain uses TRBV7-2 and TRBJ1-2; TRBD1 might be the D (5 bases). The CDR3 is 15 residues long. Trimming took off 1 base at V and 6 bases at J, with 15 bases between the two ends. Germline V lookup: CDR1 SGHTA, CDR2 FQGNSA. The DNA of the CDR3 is TGTGCCAGCAGCTTAGACGGTCCCGGGGGGGATGGCTACACCTTC. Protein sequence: CASSLDGPGGDGYTF.

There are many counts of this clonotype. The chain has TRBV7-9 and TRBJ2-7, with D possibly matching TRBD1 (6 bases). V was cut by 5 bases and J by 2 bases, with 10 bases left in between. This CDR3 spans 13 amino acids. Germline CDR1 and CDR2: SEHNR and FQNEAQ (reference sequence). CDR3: CASSVTGPYEQYF. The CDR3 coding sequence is TGTGCCAGCAGCGTGACAGGTCCCTACGAGCAGTACTTC.

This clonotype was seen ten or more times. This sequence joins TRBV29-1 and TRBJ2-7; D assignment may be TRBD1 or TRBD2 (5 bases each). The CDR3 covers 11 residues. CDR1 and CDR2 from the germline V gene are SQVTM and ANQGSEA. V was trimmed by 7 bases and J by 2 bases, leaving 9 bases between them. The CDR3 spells CSGGEPYEQYF. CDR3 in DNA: TGCAGCGGAGGGGAGCCCTACGAGCAGTACTTC.

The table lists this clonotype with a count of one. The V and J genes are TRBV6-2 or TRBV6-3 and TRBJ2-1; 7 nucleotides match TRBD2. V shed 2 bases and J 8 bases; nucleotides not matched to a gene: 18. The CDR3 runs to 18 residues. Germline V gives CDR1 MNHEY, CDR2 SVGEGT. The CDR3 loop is CASSYGPLAGAMLDEQFF. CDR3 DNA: TGTGCCAGCAGTTACGGCCCTCTGGCGGGAGCTATGTTGGATGAGCAGTTCTTC.

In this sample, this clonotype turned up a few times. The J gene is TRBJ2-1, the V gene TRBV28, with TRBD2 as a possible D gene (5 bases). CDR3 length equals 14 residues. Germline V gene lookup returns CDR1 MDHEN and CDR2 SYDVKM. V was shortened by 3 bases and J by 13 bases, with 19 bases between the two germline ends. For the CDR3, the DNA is TGTGCCAGCAGTTTGTGGGCGGCTAGTAGCGAACAGTTCTTC. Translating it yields CASSLWAASSEQFF.

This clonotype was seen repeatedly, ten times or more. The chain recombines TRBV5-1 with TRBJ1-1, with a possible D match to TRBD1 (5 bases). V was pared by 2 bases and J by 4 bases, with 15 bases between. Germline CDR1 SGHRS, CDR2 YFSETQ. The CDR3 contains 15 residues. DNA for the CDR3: TGCGCCAGCAGCTTTGGTAGTTTGGGGGGCACTGAAGCTTTCTTT. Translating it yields CASSFGSLGGTEAFF.